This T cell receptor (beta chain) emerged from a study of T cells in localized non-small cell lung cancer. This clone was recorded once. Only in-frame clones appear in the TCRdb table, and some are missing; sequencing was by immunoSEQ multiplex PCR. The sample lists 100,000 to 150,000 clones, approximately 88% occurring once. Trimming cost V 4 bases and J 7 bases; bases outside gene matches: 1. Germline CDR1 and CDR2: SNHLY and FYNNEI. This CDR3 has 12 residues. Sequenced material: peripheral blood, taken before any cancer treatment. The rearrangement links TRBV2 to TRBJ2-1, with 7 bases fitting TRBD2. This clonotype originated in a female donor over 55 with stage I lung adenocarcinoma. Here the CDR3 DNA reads TGTGCCAGCAGTGCAGCGGGAAATGAGCAGTTCTTC. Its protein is CASSAAGNEQFF.